This T cell receptor (beta chain) was captured by sequencing in a study of blood T cells in healthy people across ages. V lost 0 bases, J lost 5 bases, and 10 bases lay in between. Germline CDR1 is SGHAT and CDR2 is FQNNGV. There are 14 residues in the CDR3. Study results and limitations: Leaving the PBMCs unsorted stopped any conclusive comparison of naive versus antigen-experienced cells.

PCR was performed a second time for roughly 7 to 11 cycles using a sample-barcoded 5' primer and a J-beta primer mix. With 12 random nucleotides, a template-switch adaptor tagged each individual cDNA molecule. MiXCR, run by TCRdb on the 5' RACE reads, gives a single entry per CDR3 protein. The data show 1.5 million to 2 million distinct CDR3 sequences, approximately 30% seen once. This clonotype was seen a handful of times. Its antigen is undetermined. This TCR was recovered from a woman aged 30 to 39 in good health. The V and J genes are TRBV11-2 and TRBJ2-5; D not resolved. The sample was blood. The CDR3 is CASSLEIARETQYF. The CDR3 bases are TGTGCCAGCAGCTTAGAAATTGCCCGGGAGACCCAGTACTTC.